This T cell receptor (beta chain) was identified in a study of blood T cells in healthy people across ages. General observations from the study: Expanded clonotype changes were possibly confounded by unknown donor CMV status.

This CDR3 is 17 amino acids long. V shed 0 bases and J shed 2 bases, with 12 bases lying between them. Germline CDR1 is SGDLS and CDR2 is YYNGEE. A second PCR of roughly 6 to 12 cycles used a sample-barcoded 5' primer and a J-beta primer mix. TCRdb called the 5' RACE reads again in MiXCR, with one record for every CDR3 protein. Of more than 650,000 distinct CDR3 sequences in the sample, roughly 50% were seen once. Note on this clonotype: Its antigen is still unknown.

This receptor was identified in a man at least 80 years old in good health. Sequencing input: blood. The genes are TRBV9 and TRBJ2-6, with D possibly matching TRBD1 (6 bases). The CDR3 DNA sequence: TGTGCCAGCAGCGTAGTAATTGGGGGCGCTGGGGCCAACGTCCTGACTTTC. Residues: CASSVVIGGAGANVLTF.